One and the same sample provided the 16 T cell receptor beta chains below, sequenced in a study of T cells in Graves' hyperthyroidism and ophthalmopathy. Amplification of TCR beta CDR3 regions was performed using RNA transcripts as template. When the TCR CDR3 underwent first-round RT-PCR, the HTBI primer set was used. Each CDR3 protein gets one entry after TCRdb re-called the multiplex PCR reads with MiXCR. The data contain approximately 600,000 distinct CDR3 sequences, less than 25% of them singletons. The sequencing input was blood. These receptors all stem from a man aged 25 to 45 with Graves' ophthalmopathy.

In DNA form, the CDR3 reads TGTGCCAGCAGCGGGGGGACTAGCGACGGGATTTATACGCAGTATTTT. This encodes CASSGGTSDGIYTQYF. V usage is TRBV7-2 and J usage is TRBJ2-3; TRBD2 matches at 10 bases. Trimming took 5 bases from V and 7 from J; bases not matched to a gene: 12. Germline V gene lookup returns CDR1 SGHTA and CDR2 FQGNSA. The CDR3 extends over 16 amino acids.

V and J are TRBV10-3 and TRBJ2-7; a weak D match, TRBD1 (6 bases). The V end lost 11 bases, the J end lost 3 bases, and 14 bases lay between the germline ends. CDR1 and CDR2 (germline): ENHRY, SYGVKD. This CDR3 has 12 amino acids. In DNA form, the CDR3 reads TGTGCCGTAACGGACAGCGGCTACGAGCAGTACTTC. It translates to CAVTDSGYEQYF.

This clonotype has ten or more counts. The chain employs TRBV28 and TRBJ2-1; D is possibly TRBD2 (6 bases). In germline, CDR1 is MDHEN, CDR2 SYDVKM. The CDR3 totals 16 residues. Trimming removed 2 bases from V and 1 base from J, with 12 bases in between. As DNA, the CDR3 is TGTGCCAGCAGTTTAGCGGGGCGGGCATCCTACAATGAGCAGTTCTTC. This translates into CASSLAGRASYNEQFF.

This clonotype showed up just a few times. The rearrangement uses TRBV11-2 and TRBJ2-3, with D perhaps matching TRBD2 (7 bases). Per germline, CDR1 SGHAT and CDR2 FQNNGV. This CDR3 contains 18 residues. The V gene lost 5 bases and the J gene lost 4 bases, with 25 bases spanning the gap. The DNA for the CDR3 is TGTGCCAGCAGCCTACTCTTACAGGGAGGGCGGGACGCAGATACGCAGTATTTT. Its protein is CASSLLLQGGRDADTQYF. Full variable domain (remainder filled in from reference TRBV11-2 and TRBJ2-3): EAGVAQSPRYKIIEKRQSVAFWCNPISGHATLYWYQQILGQGPKLLIQFQNNGVVDDSQLPKDRFSAERLKGVDSTLKIQPAKLEDSAVYLCASSLLLQGGRDADTQYFGPGTRLTVL.

This clonotype has only one observation. A read error may explain this, as a much larger clone is one base away. The chain joins TRBV7-6 to TRBJ2-7; 7 nucleotides agree with TRBD2. Germline assignment: CDR1 SGHVS and CDR2 FNYEAQ. The CDR3 loop spans 17 amino acids. CDR3 nucleotide sequence: TGTGCCAGCAGCGCCCGACTAGCATCCCCCGTGGGGTACGAGCGGTACTTC. Encoded protein: CASSARLASPVGYERYF.

Ten or more counts support this clonotype. The chain couples TRBV11-2 to TRBJ2-5; tentative D call: TRBD1 (6 bases). V gave up 4 bases and J gave up 5 bases, with 11 bases separating them. The V gene's germline CDR1 is SGHAT and CDR2 FQNNGV. CDR3 size: 13 residues. CDR3 region: CASSSTGRETQYF. CDR3 sequence (DNA): TGTGCCAGCAGCTCGACAGGTCGGGAGACCCAGTACTTC. Full variable domain (missing parts from reference TRBV11-2 and TRBJ2-5): EAGVAQSPRYKIIEKRQSVAFWCNPISGHATLYWYQQILGQGPKLLIQFQNNGVVDDSQLPKDRFSAERLKGVDSTLKIQPAKLEDSAVYLCASSSTGRETQYFGPGTRLLVL.

In its sample, this clonotype was seen a few times. This chain uses TRBV25-1 with TRBJ1-2, with 9 bases that match TRBD1. After removal of 4 bases from V and 3 bases from J, the junction contained 9 bases not matched to a gene. This CDR3 region has 16 residues. CDR1 and CDR2 from the germline V gene are MGHDK and SYGVNS. CDR3 in DNA: TGTGCCAGCAGTGGGGTCCTGGGACAGGGAGACTATGGCTACACCTTC. Protein: CASSGVLGQGDYGYTF.

This clonotype was seen more than once but under ten times. V is TRBV19 and J is TRBJ2-7; 9 nucleotides match TRBD1. Germline-derived CDR1 and CDR2 are LNHDA and SQIVND (reference sequence). V lost 5 bases and J lost 2; bases outside the gene matches: 7. CDR3 length: 15 residues. Here the CDR3 DNA reads TGTGCCAGTAGTGTACCGGGACAGGGTACCTACGAGCAGTACTTC. It encodes CASSVPGQGTYEQYF.

A remark on this clonotype: One end of the junction varies from germline; a read error may be responsible. CDR3 bases: TGCGCCAGCAGCCAGGACTTACCGGGATCCCGTTACGAGCAGTACTTC. It yields the protein CASSQDLPGSRYEQYF. The chain carries TRBV11-2 and TRBJ2-7, with a weak D call TRBD2 (5 bases). The CDR3 has 16 amino acids. Germline lookup yields CDR1 SGHAT and CDR2 FQNNGV.

This clonotype was detected only a few times. The chain employs TRBV6-4 and TRBJ2-3; D is undetermined. Trimming cost V 4 bases and J 3 bases, with 14 bases left between them. Per the germline V gene, CDR1 is MRHNA and CDR2 is SNTAGT. There are 15 residues in the CDR3. Written as DNA, the CDR3 is TGTGCCAGCAGTGTGGCGATGTCATCGACAGATACGCAGTATTTT. It translates to CASSVAMSSTDTQYF.

The chain recombines TRBV28 with TRBJ2-7; 10 nucleotides line up with TRBD2. This CDR3 has 13 residues. Per germline, CDR1 MDHEN and CDR2 SYDVKM. The V gene end was trimmed by 5 bases and the J gene end by 5 bases; junction bases not matched to a gene: 3. The CDR3, as DNA: TGTGCCAGCAGTCCAGGGACTAGCGACGAGCAGTACTTC. It is translated as CASSPGTSDEQYF.

This clonotype appeared a few times. The rearrangement links TRBV3-1 to TRBJ1-2; D ambiguous. There are 15 residues in the CDR3. Per the germline V gene, CDR1 is LGHDT and CDR2 is YNNKEL (reference sequence). V gave up 0 bases and J gave up 1 base, with 9 bases separating them. CDR3 bases: TGTGCCAGCAGCCAAGAGCCCCAGCTTAACTATGGCTACACCTTC. This encodes CASSQEPQLNYGYTF. Full variable domain (rest looked up from reference TRBV3-1 and TRBJ1-2): DTAVSQTPKYLVTQMGNDKSIKCEQNLGHDTMYWYKQDSKKFLKIMFSYNNKELIINETVPNRFSPKSPDKAHLNLHINSLELGDSAVYFCASSQEPQLNYGYTFGSGTRLTVV.

This clonotype was detected ten times or more. The chain carries TRBV12-3 or TRBV12-4 and TRBJ1-6, with a possible D match to TRBD1 (5 bases). Deletions cut 5 bases from V and 7 bases from J, with 12 bases between. This CDR3 is 14 amino acids long. The chain's CDR3 is CASSPGRLNSPLHF. CDR3 nucleotide sequence: TGTGCCAGCAGTCCGGGACGTCTCAATTCACCCCTCCACTTT.

This clonotype was counted ten times or more. As DNA, the CDR3 is TGTGCCAGCAGCCAAGGAGAGACCCAGTACTTC. Amino acid sequence: CASSQGETQYF. The chain has TRBV3-1 and TRBJ2-5; D is undetermined. The germline V gene has CDR1 LGHDT and CDR2 YNNKEL (reference sequence). Deletions cut 1 base from V and 4 bases from J, with 1 base between. CDR3 length equals 11 residues.

J is TRBJ2-5 and V is TRBV4-1, with 8 bases that match TRBD1. The CDR3 runs 16 residues. The germline CDR1 and CDR2 sequences are MGHRA and YSYEKL. Trimming removed 0 bases from V and 5 bases from J; junction bases left unmatched: 8. CDR3 amino acids: CASSQESTGDGETQYF. DNA for the CDR3: TGCGCCAGCAGCCAAGAGTCGACAGGGGATGGGGAGACCCAGTACTTC.

This clonotype has more than one count but fewer than ten. J is TRBJ2-2 and V is TRBV30; perhaps TRBD2 as D (5 bases). The V end lost 0 bases, the J end lost 7 bases, and 12 bases lay between the germline ends. CDR1 is GTSNPN, CDR2 SVGIG, per germline (reference sequence). The CDR3 sequence is 14 residues long. CDR3 sequence (DNA): TGTGCCTGGAGTGTCTTCTCTCGGGGCGGGGAGCTGTTTTTT. This gives the protein CAWSVFSRGGELFF.